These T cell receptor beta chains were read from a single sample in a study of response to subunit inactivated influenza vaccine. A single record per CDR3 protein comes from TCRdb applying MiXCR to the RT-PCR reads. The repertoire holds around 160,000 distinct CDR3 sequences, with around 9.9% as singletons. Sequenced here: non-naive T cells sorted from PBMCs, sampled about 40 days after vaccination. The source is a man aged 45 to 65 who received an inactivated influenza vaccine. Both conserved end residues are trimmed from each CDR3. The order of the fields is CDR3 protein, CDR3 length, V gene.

CDR3: SVKGDTYYEQY; length: 11; V: TRBV20-1
CDR3: ASTIPGGGTEAF; length: 12; V: TRBV7-2
CDR3: ASSQDTPSNTGELI; length: 14; V: TRBV4-2
CDR3: ASSVHTGELF; length: 10; V: TRBV9
CDR3: AIRGTSESETQY; length: 12; V: TRBV10-3
CDR3: ASSETPDSPLH; length: 11; V: TRBV3-1
CDR3: ASSSRQGTEKLF; length: 12; V: TRBV5-1
CDR3: ASSLESNRVEDEKLF; length: 15; V: TRBV27
CDR3: ASSEGGRGDTQY; length: 12; V: TRBV6-4
CDR3: ASSQFRDGPYEQY; length: 13; V: TRBV4-2
CDR3: ASSEIPQGGYT; length: 11; V: TRBV6-1
CDR3: ASRDTAKSLF; length: 10; V: TRBV6-5
CDR3: ASSASGTALTGELF; length: 14; V: TRBV6-1
CDR3: ASSLLQGVGYNEQF; length: 14; V: TRBV5-1
CDR3: ASSRMADLSGNTIY; length: 14; V: TRBV4-3
CDR3: ASSLGLWSQETQY; length: 13; V: TRBV7-2
CDR3: SVESRTGSTGEQF; length: 13; V: TRBV29-1
CDR3: SVDQQGGNYGYT; length: 12; V: TRBV29-1
CDR3: ASSNGQGAQETQY; length: 13; V: TRBV5-1
CDR3: ASRNNRFGYT; length: 10; V: TRBV6-5
CDR3: ASSWGHLLFQGTEAF; length: 15; V: TRBV6-2/TRBV6-3
CDR3: SARAGHLDGYT; length: 11; V: TRBV20-1
CDR3: ASSLIPSGEQY; length: 11; V: TRBV27
CDR3: ASSYSTGYDL; length: 10; V: TRBV6-2/TRBV6-3
CDR3: ASIPGSGQGPSEAF; length: 14; V: TRBV3-1
CDR3: ASSRLSRGYT; length: 10; V: TRBV7-9
CDR3: ASSKTETYEQY; length: 11; V: TRBV6-2/TRBV6-3
CDR3: ASSVQGNSGANVLT; length: 14; V: TRBV9
CDR3: AISDNGMNTGELF; length: 13; V: TRBV10-3
CDR3: ASSPGTSFYEQY; length: 12; V: TRBV9
CDR3: ASSRGLAGGTDTQY; length: 14; V: TRBV7-2
CDR3: ASSAGTGNYGYT; length: 12; V: TRBV10-2
CDR3: AWSRQGASMDYGYT; length: 14; V: TRBV30
CDR3: SAIRDGYTGELF; length: 12; V: TRBV20-1
CDR3: ASSPGGLGRETQY; length: 13; V: TRBV3-1
CDR3: AIRATSTAYEQY; length: 12; V: TRBV10-3
CDR3: SVVAYEQY; length: 8; V: TRBV29-1
CDR3: ASSFFTGGASSGANVLT; length: 17; V: TRBV28